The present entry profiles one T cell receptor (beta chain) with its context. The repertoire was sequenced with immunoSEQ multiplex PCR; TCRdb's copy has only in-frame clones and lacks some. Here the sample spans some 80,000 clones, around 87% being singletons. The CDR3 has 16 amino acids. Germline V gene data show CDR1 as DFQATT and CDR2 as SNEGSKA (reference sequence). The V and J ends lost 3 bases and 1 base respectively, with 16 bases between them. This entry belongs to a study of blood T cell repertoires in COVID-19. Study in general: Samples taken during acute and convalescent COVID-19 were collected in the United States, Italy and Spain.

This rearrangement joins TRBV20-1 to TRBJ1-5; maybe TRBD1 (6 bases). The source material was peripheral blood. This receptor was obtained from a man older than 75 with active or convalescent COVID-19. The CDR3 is CSASFGGPRSNQPQHF. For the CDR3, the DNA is TGCAGTGCTAGTTTCGGGGGGCCAAGAAGCAATCAGCCCCAGCATTTT.